This TCR beta chain is drawn from a study of shared T cell receptors in the human thymus. This CDR3 has 16 amino acids. The germline gives CDR1 SGDLS, CDR2 YYNGEE. V shed 8 bases, J shed 7 bases, and the junction held 15 bases outside the gene matches. Sequencing was performed with immunoSEQ multiplex PCR; in TCRdb, only in-frame clones are kept and a portion is missing. Here the sample spans 720,000 or so clones, 80% to 90% being singletons. This sample also appeared in a second study, on human thymus T cells. That work states: Corrective cardiac surgery supplied the resected thymus tissue. V and J genes seemed to be used with bias in thymic and blood repertoires. Related research described strongly overlapping thymic repertoires in unrelated people.

This clonotype originated in a girl in the first two years of life with a congenital heart defect. The material sequenced was thymocytes. The rearrangement uses TRBV9 and TRBJ1-6; 7 nucleotides agree with TRBD1. The CDR3 protein is CASGDSWGTANSPLHF. The CDR3 region has the DNA TGTGCCAGTGGGGACTCTTGGGGGACAGCCAATTCACCCCTCCACTTT.